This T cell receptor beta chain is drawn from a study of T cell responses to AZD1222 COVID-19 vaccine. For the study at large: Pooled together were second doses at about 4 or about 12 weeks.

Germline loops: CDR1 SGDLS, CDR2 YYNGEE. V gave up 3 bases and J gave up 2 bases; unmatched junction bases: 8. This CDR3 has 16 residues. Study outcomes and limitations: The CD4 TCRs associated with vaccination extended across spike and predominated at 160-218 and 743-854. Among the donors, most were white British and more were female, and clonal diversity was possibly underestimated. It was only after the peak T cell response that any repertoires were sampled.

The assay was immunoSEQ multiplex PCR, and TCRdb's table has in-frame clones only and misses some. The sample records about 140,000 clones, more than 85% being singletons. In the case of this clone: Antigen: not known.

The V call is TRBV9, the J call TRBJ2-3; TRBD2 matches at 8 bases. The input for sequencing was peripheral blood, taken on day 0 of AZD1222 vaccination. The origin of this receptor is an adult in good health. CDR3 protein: CASSGSGTSVTDTQYF. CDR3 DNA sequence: TGTGCCAGCAGCGGCTCCGGGACTAGTGTCACAGATACGCAGTATTTT.